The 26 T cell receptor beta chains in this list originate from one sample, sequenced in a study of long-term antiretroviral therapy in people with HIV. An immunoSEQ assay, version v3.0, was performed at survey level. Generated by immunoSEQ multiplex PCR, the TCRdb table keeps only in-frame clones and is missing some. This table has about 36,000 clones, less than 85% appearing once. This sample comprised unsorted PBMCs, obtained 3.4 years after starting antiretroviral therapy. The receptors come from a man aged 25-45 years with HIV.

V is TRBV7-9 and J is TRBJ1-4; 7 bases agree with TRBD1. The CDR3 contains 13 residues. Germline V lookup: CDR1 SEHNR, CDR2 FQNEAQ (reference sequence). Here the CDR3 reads CAGGGPPGEKLFF. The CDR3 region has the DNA TGTGCAGGGGGCGGACCACCTGGGGAAAAACTGTTTTTT.

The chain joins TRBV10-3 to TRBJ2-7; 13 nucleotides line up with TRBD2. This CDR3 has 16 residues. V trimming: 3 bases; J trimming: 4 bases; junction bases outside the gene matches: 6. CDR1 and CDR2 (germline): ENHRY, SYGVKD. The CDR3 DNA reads TGTGCCATCAGTGATCCGGGACTAGCGGGAAAGTACGAGCAGTACTTC. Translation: CAISDPGLAGKYEQYF.

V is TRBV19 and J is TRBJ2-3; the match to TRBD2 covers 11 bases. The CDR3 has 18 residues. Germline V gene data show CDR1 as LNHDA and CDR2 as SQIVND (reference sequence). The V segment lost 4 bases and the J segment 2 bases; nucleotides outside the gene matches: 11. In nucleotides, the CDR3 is TGTGCCAGTAGTACCCGAGACAGGACTAGCGGGCACACAGATACGCAGTATTTT. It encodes CASSTRDRTSGHTDTQYF.

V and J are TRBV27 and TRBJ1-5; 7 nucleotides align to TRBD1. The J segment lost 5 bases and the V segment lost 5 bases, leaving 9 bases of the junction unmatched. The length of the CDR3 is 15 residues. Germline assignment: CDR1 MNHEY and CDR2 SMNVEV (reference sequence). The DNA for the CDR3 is TGTGCCAGCAGTCCAATCGGGACAGCCTATCAGCCCCAGCATTTT. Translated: CASSPIGTAYQPQHF.

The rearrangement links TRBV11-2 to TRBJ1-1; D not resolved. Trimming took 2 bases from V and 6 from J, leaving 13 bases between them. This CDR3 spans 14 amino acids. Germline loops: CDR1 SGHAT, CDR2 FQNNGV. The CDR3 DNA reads TGTGCCAGCAGCTTAAACGCCCTTGGGGCTGAAGCTTTCTTT. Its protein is CASSLNALGAEAFF.

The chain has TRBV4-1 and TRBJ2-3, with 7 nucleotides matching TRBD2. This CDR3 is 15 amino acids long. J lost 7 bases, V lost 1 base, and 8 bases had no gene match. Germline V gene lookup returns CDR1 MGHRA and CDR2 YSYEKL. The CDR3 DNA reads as TGCGCCAGCAGCCAAGCCCCCCGAGCGGGGCATACGCAGTATTTT. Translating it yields CASSQAPRAGHTQYF.

For the CDR3, the DNA is TGTGCCAGCAGCCAAGACAGCATTCCCTACGAGCAGTACTTC. This codes for CASSQDSIPYEQYF. This chain connects TRBV5-4 to TRBJ2-7; tentatively, D is TRBD1 (5 bases). V was pared by 4 bases and J by 2 bases, with 13 bases between. Germline CDR1 is SGHNT and CDR2 is YYREEE (reference sequence). This CDR3 spans 14 amino acids.

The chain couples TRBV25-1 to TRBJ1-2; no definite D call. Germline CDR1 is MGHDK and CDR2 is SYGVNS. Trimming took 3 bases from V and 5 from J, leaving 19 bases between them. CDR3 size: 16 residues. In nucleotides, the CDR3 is TGTGCCAGCAGTGACTGGTTCCAAACCGAGGAATATGGCTACACCTTC. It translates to CASSDWFQTEEYGYTF.

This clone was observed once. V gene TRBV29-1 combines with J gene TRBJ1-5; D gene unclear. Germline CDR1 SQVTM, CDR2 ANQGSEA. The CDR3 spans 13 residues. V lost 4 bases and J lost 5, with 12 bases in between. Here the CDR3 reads CSVGKGRDQPQHF. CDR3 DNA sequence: TGCAGCGTTGGTAAGGGTCGGGATCAGCCCCAGCATTTT.

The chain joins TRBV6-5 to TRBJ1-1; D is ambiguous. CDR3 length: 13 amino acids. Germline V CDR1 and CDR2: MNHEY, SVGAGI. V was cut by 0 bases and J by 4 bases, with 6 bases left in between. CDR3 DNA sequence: TGTGCCAGCAGTTACTCAGGAGGCACTGAAGCTTTCTTT. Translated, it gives CASSYSGGTEAFF.

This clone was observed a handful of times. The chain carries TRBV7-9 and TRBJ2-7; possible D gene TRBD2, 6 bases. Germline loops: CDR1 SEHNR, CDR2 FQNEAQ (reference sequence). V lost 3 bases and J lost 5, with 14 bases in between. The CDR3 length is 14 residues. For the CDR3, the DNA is TGTGCCAGCAGCTTGGAGGGACGAGGGGACGAGCAGTACTTC. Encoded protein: CASSLEGRGDEQYF. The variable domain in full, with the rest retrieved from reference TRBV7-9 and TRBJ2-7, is DTGVSQNPRHKITKRGQNVTFRCDPISEHNRLYWYRQTLGQGPEFLTYFQNEAQLEKSRLLSDRFSAERPKGSFSTLEIQRTEQGDSAMYLCASSLEGRGDEQYFGPGTRLTVT.

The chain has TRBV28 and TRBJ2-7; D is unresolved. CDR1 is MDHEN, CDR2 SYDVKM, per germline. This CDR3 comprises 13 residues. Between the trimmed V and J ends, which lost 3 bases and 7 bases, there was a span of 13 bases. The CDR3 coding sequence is TGTGCCAGCAGTTTGCCAGGCTTGAGGGAGCAGTACTTC. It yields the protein CASSLPGLREQYF.

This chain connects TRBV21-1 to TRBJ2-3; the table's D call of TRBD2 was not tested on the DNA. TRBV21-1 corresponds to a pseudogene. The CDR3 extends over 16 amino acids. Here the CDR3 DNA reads TGTGCCAGCAGCAAAGGTGGAGGCGTCCTGGGGGATACGCAGTATTTT. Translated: CASSKGGGVLGDTQYF.

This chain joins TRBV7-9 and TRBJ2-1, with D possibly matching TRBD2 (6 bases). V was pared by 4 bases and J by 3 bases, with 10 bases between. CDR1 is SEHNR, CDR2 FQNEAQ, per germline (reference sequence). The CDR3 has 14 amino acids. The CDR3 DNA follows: TGTGCCAGCAGCTCACCGGGACTCTACAATGAGCAGTTCTTC. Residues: CASSSPGLYNEQFF.

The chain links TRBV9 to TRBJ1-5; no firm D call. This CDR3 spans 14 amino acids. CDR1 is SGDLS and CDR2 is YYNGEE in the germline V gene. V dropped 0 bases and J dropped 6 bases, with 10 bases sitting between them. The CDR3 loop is CASSVDGALQPQHF. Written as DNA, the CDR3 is TGTGCCAGCAGCGTAGACGGAGCCCTTCAGCCCCAGCATTTT. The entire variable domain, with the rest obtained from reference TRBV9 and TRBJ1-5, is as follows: DSGVTQTPKHLITATGQRVTLRCSPRSGDLSVYWYQQSLDQGLQFLIQYYNGEERAKGNILERFSAQQFPDLHSELNLSSLELGDSALYFCASSVDGALQPQHFGDGTRLSIL.

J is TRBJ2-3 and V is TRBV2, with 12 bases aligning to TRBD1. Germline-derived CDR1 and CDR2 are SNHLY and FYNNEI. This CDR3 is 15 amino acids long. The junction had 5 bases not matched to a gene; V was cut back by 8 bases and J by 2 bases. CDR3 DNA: TGTGCCAGCTTGGGACAGGGGGCCTCCACAGATACGCAGTATTTT. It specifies CASLGQGASTDTQYF.

CDR3 in DNA: TGTGCCAGCAGCCCAGAACCTCACAGGGGGGAGGGTGGGCAGTACTTC. Its translation: CASSPEPHRGEGGQYF. This chain uses TRBV4-2 with TRBJ2-7; a possible D gene is TRBD1 (8 bases). Trimming left V 4 bases short and J 9 bases short, with 25 bases between. From germline, CDR1 is LGHNA and CDR2 YNFKEQ. CDR3 length equals 16 residues.

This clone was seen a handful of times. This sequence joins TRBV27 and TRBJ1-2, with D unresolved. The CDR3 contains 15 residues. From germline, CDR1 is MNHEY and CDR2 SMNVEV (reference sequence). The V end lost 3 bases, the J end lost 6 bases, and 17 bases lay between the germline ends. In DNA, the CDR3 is TGTGCCAGCAGTTTTGGTCTTGAATCCCCCGATGGCTACACCTTC. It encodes CASSFGLESPDGYTF.

As DNA, the CDR3 is TGTGCCAGCAGGTCTGGACTAGCGGCCTTAAATGAGCAGTTCTTC. Translation gives CASRSGLAALNEQFF. The V and J genes are TRBV13 and TRBJ2-1; 10 bases are a match to TRBD2. CDR1 is PRHDT, CDR2 FYEKMQ, per germline (reference sequence). The V gene end was trimmed by 6 bases and the J gene end by 7 bases; junction bases not matched to a gene: 9. The CDR3 consists of 15 residues.

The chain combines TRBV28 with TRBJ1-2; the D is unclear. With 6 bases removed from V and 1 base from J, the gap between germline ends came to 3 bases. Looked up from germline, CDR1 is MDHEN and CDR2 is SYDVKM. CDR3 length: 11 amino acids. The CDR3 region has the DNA TGTGCCAGCAGCCGTAACTATGGCTACACCTTC. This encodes CASSRNYGYTF.

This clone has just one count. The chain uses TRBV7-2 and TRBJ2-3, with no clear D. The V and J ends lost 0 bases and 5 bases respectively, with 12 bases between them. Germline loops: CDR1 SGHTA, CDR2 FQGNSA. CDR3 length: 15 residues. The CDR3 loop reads CASSLAFRMGDTQYF. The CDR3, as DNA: TGTGCCAGCAGCTTAGCTTTCCGGATGGGAGATACGCAGTATTTT.

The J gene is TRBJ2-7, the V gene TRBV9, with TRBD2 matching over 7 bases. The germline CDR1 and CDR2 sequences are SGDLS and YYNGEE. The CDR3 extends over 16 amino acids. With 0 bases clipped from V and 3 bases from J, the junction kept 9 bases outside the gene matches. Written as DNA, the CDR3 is TGTGCCAGCAGCGTAGGAGGGGACTATTATAGCTACGAGCAGTACTTC. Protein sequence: CASSVGGDYYSYEQYF.

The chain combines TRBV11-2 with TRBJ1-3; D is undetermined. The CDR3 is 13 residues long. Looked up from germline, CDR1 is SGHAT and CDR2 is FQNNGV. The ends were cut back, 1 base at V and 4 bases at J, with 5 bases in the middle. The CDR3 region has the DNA TGTGCCAGCAGCTTAGGTTTCGGAAACACCATATATTTT. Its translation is CASSLGFGNTIYF.

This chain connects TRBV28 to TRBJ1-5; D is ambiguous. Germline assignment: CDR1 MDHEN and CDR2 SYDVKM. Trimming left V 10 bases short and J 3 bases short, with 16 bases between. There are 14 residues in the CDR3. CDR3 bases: TGTGCCACCAGAGGGTTGGGTGACAATCAGCCCCAGCATTTT. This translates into CATRGLGDNQPQHF.

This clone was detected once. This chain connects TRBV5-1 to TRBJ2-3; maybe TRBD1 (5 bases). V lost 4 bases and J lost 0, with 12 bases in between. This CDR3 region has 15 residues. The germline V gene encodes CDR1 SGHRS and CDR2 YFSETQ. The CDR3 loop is CASSRGSTSTDTQYF. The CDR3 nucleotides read TGCGCCAGCAGCAGGGGTTCTACTAGCACAGATACGCAGTATTTT. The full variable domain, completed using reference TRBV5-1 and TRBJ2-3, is KAGVTQTPRYLIKTRGQQVTLSCSPISGHRSVSWYQQTPGQGLQFLFEYFSETQRNKGNFPGRFSGRQFSNSRSEMNVSTLELGDSALYLCASSRGSTSTDTQYFGPGTRLTVL.

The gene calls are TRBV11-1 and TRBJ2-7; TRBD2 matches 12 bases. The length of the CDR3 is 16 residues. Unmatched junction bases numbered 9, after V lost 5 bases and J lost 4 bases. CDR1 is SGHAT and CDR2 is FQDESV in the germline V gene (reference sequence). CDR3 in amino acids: CASSLTTSGRGYEQYF. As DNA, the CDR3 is TGTGCCAGCAGCCTGACGACTAGCGGGAGAGGGTACGAGCAGTACTTC.